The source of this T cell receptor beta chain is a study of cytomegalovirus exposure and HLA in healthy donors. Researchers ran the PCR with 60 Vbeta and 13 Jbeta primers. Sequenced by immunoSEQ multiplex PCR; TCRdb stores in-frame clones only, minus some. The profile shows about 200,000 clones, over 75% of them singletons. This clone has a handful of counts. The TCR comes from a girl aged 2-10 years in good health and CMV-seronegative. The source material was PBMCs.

The CDR3 loop reads CACFRRGRGTGELFF. CDR3 bases: TGTGCCTGCTTTAGGAGGGGGCGGGGCACCGGGGAGCTGTTTTTT. The chain combines TRBV30 with TRBJ2-2; a possible D gene is TRBD1 (7 bases). The germline CDR1 and CDR2 sequences are GTSNPN and SVGIG (reference sequence). V lost 6 bases and J lost 4, with 18 bases in between. There are 15 residues in the CDR3.